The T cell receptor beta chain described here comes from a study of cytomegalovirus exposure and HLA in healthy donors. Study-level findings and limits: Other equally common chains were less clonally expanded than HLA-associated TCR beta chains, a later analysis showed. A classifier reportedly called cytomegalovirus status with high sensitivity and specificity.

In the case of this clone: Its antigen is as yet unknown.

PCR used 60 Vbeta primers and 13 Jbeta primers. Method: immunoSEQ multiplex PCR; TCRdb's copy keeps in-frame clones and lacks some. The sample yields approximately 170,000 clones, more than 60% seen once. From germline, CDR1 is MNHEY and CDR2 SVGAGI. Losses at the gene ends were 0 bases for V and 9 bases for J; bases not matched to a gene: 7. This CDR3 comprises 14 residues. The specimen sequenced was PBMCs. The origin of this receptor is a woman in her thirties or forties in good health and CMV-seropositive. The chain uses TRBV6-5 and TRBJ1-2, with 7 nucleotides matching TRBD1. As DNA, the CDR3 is TGTGCCAGCAGTTACTCGAGGGGGCGAGGTAGCTACACCTTC. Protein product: CASSYSRGRGSYTF.